These 20 T cell receptor beta chains share one sample of origin, sequenced in a study of response to subunit inactivated influenza vaccine. TCRdb ran MiXCR on the RT-PCR reads and lists one entry per CDR3 protein. The table has hundreds of thousands of distinct CDR3 sequences, 25% seen once. Sequenced material: CD4+ T cells sorted from PBMCs, taken 5 to 6 days after vaccination. These receptors were taken from a man over 45 who received an inactivated influenza vaccine.

There are a few counts of this clonotype. The V and J genes are TRBV20-1 and TRBJ2-3, with D hard to call. V was shortened by 3 bases and J by 5 bases, with 12 bases between the two germline ends. The CDR3 is 13 amino acids. CDR1 is DFQATT and CDR2 is SNEGSKA in the germline V gene (reference sequence). The CDR3 DNA is TGCAGTGCTAGGGGCCGGGCCAAAGATACGCAGTATTTT. Its protein is CSARGRAKDTQYF.

This clonotype was detected a few times. The chain uses TRBV20-1 and TRBJ2-7; the D gene is possibly TRBD1 (6 bases). The CDR3 covers 12 residues. V was cut by 7 bases and J by 5 bases, with 15 bases left in between. Germline CDR1 DFQATT, CDR2 SNEGSKA (reference sequence). The CDR3: CSVRKGVHEQYF. The CDR3 region has the DNA TGCAGTGTGAGGAAGGGGGTCCACGAGCAGTACTTC.

This sequence joins TRBV7-9 and TRBJ2-5; either TRBD1 or TRBD2 may fit D (5 bases each). V shed 5 bases and J shed 5 bases, with 15 bases lying between them. The CDR3 spans 14 residues. In germline, CDR1 is SEHNR, CDR2 FQNEAQ (reference sequence). For the CDR3, the DNA is TGTGCCAGCAGCCCGGGGCCATACGGGGAGACCCAGTACTTC. Its translation: CASSPGPYGETQYF.

The table lists this clonotype with a few counts. This rearrangement joins TRBV5-1 to TRBJ2-5, with TRBD2 identical over 8 bases. CDR1 and CDR2 (germline): SGHRS, YFSETQ. V lost 0 bases and J lost 1; bases outside the gene matches: 5. The CDR3 has 16 amino acids. CDR3 bases: TGCGCCAGCAGCTTGGGCCCCCTAGCGGGCCAAGAGACCCAGTACTTC. This codes for CASSLGPLAGQETQYF.

V and J are TRBV20-1 and TRBJ2-5; weak D call: TRBD1 (6 bases). Germline lookup yields CDR1 DFQATT and CDR2 SNEGSKA (reference sequence). This CDR3 is built from 14 residues. Trimming stripped 3 bases from V and 5 bases from J, with 16 bases between. The CDR3 DNA reads as TGCAGTGCTAGCCAGACAGGAGGTTTGGAGACCCAGTACTTC. Encoded protein: CSASQTGGLETQYF.

V usage is TRBV28 and J usage is TRBJ2-4; 8 nucleotides align to TRBD2. There are 17 residues in the CDR3. Germline CDR1 reads MDHEN; CDR2 reads SYDVKM. Unmatched junction bases numbered 7, after V lost 1 base and J lost 2 bases. The CDR3 sequence is CASSLFNSGGTKNIQYF. The CDR3 DNA is TGTGCCAGCAGTTTATTTAATTCGGGGGGGACCAAAAACATTCAGTACTTC.

This sequence joins TRBV29-1 and TRBJ2-3, with D possibly called TRBD1 or TRBD2 (6 bases each). CDR3 length: 14 residues. CDR1 SQVTM and CDR2 ANQGSEA come from the germline V gene. Deletions cut 0 bases from V and 3 bases from J, with 10 bases between. The CDR3 loop reads CSVEEGGPTDTQYF. CDR3 nucleotides: TGCAGCGTTGAAGAGGGGGGCCCAACAGATACGCAGTATTTT.

The genes are TRBV10-3 and TRBJ1-2; D remains unclear. This CDR3 spans 11 amino acids. Trimming cost V 10 bases and J 2 bases, with 8 bases left between them. Per the germline V gene, CDR1 is ENHRY and CDR2 is SYGVKD. Here the CDR3 DNA reads TGTGCCAGTCGGGAGAACTATGGCTACACCTTC. Amino acids: CASRENYGYTF.

The J gene is TRBJ1-6, the V gene TRBV20-1, with 7 bases lining up with TRBD1. This CDR3 has 19 residues. Germline CDR1 is DFQATT and CDR2 is SNEGSKA (reference sequence). The CDR3 sequence is CWARDRNRGGGSYNSPLHF. CDR3 bases: TGCTGGGCTAGAGATAGGAACAGGGGCGGAGGCTCCTATAATTCACCCCTCCACTTT.

The J gene is TRBJ2-4, the V gene TRBV18; no firm D call. The CDR3 has 15 amino acids. The germline CDR1 and CDR2 sequences are KGHSH and LQKENI. V was clipped by 3 bases and J by 0 bases, with 9 bases between them. The CDR3 loop reads CASSPMALAKNIQYF. The CDR3 coding sequence is TGTGCCAGCTCACCTATGGCGTTAGCCAAAAACATTCAGTACTTC.

This clonotype appeared a few times. The rearrangement uses TRBV20-1 and TRBJ2-3; 8 bases line up with TRBD2. The CDR3 is 15 residues long. Trimming took 5 bases from V and 2 from J; bases not matched to a gene: 9. CDR1 DFQATT and CDR2 SNEGSKA come from the germline V gene (reference sequence). DNA of the CDR3: TGCAGTGCTTCCGGGACTAGAACACTCACAGATACGCAGTATTTT. Amino acids: CSASGTRTLTDTQYF.

The chain links TRBV5-1 to TRBJ2-2, with D possibly TRBD2 on 7 matching bases. The V end lost 7 bases, the J end lost 0 bases, and 13 bases lay between the germline ends. CDR1 and CDR2 from the germline V gene are SGHRS and YFSETQ. The CDR3 contains 15 residues. CDR3 sequence reads: CASSNGGPNTGELFF. The CDR3 DNA sequence: TGCGCCAGCTCGAACGGGGGGCCGAACACCGGGGAGCTGTTTTTT.

The chain has TRBV12-3 or TRBV12-4 and TRBJ2-6; the D is unclear. The V gene lost 5 bases and the J gene lost 4 bases, with 12 bases spanning the gap. This CDR3 has 15 amino acids. The CDR3 DNA reads TGTGCCAGCAGTAGGGTCCGGACGGGGGCCAACGTCCTGACTTTC. Translated, it gives CASSRVRTGANVLTF.

On this clonotype itself: At one end the junction does not follow the germline gene, possibly because of a read error. The rearrangement joins TRBV5-1 to TRBJ1-1; D might be TRBD1 (5 bases). Germline CDR1 is SGHRS and CDR2 is YFSETQ. There are 13 residues in the CDR3. CDR3 region: CASSSQGVTEAFF. CDR3 DNA sequence: TGCGCTAGCAGCTCTCAGGGAGTCACTGAAGCTTTCTTT.

This clonotype was counted once. A read error may account for a junction end that differs from germline. J is TRBJ2-7 and V is TRBV13, with 7 bases identical to TRBD1. This CDR3 has 14 amino acids. CDR1 and CDR2 (germline): PRHDT, FYEKMQ (reference sequence). Here the CDR3 reads CASSLRTGTYERYF. The CDR3 DNA reads TGTGCCAGCAGCTTAAGGACAGGAACCTACGAGCGGTACTTC. The complete variable domain, with remaining parts taken from reference TRBV13 and TRBJ2-7, reads AAGVIQSPRHLIKEKRETATLKCYPIPRHDTVYWYQQGPGQDPQFLISFYEKMQSDKGSIPDRFSAQQFSDYHSELNMSSLELGDSALYFCASSLRTGTYERYFGPGTRLTVT.

The rearrangement joins TRBV5-4 to TRBJ1-2, with TRBD1 matching over 8 bases. This CDR3 contains 19 residues. Germline V gene sequence: CDR1 SGHNT, CDR2 YYREEE (reference sequence). V was pared by 1 base and J by 0 bases, with 14 bases of the junction left unmatched. This chain's CDR3 is CASSLRETGAFSANYGYTF. The CDR3 DNA reads TGTGCCAGCAGCTTGAGAGAGACAGGGGCCTTCAGCGCTAACTATGGCTACACCTTC.

The chain joins TRBV5-1 to TRBJ2-2, with unresolved D. Deletions cut 6 bases from V and 5 bases from J, with 14 bases between. The germline V gene has CDR1 SGHRS and CDR2 YFSETQ. The CDR3 consists of 14 residues. DNA for the CDR3: TGCGCCAGCACTCGTGAGGTTGTAACCGGGGAGCTGTTTTTT. It codes for CASTREVVTGELFF.

The J gene is TRBJ1-2, the V gene TRBV25-1; D remains ambiguous. The CDR3 is made up of 13 amino acids. V was pared by 4 bases and J by 0 bases, with 6 bases between. Germline CDR1 is MGHDK and CDR2 is SYGVNS. CDR3 protein: CASSATANYGYTF. DNA for the CDR3: TGTGCCAGCAGTGCGACGGCTAACTATGGCTACACCTTC.

The chain recombines TRBV7-2 with TRBJ1-4; perhaps TRBD1 as D (6 bases). The length of the CDR3 is 15 residues. Germline V CDR1 and CDR2: SGHTA, FQGNSA. The V end lost 4 bases, the J end lost 10 bases, and 19 bases lay between the germline ends. The CDR3 is CASSSGVGMNGKLFF. CDR3 in DNA: TGTGCCAGCAGCTCAGGGGTGGGCATGAACGGAAAACTGTTTTTT. Full variable domain (rest looked up from reference TRBV7-2 and TRBJ1-4): GAGVSQSPSNKVTEKGKDVELRCDPISGHTALYWYRQSLGQGLEFLIYFQGNSAPDKSGLPSDRFSAERTGGSVSTLTIQRTQQEDSAVYLCASSSGVGMNGKLFFGSGTQLSVL.

This clonotype was seen only a few times. The rearrangement links TRBV20-1 to TRBJ2-7; 8 bases map to TRBD1. This CDR3 is built from 12 residues. V lost 6 bases and J lost 6; bases outside the gene matches: 7. In germline, CDR1 is DFQATT, CDR2 SNEGSKA (reference sequence). CDR3 coding DNA: TGCAGTGCCACTAACAGGGGGACCGAGCAGTACTTC. Translation gives CSATNRGTEQYF.